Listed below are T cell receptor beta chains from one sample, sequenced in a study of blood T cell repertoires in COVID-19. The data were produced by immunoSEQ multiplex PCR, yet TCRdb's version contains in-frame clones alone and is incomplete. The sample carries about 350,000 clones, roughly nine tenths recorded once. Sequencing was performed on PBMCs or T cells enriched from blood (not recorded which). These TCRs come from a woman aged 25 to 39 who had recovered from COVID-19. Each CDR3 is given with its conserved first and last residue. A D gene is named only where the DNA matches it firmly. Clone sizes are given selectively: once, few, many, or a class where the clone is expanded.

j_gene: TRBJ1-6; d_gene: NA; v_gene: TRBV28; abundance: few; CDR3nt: TGTGCCAGCAGTTCAAGGACAGTGGACCTCCACTTT; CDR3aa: CASSSRTVDLHF
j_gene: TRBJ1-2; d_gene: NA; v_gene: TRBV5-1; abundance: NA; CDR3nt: TGCGCCAGCAGCTTGGCAGGGGATAACTATGGCTACACCTTC; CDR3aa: CASSLAGDNYGYTF
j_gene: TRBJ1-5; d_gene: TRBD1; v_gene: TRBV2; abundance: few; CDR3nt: TGTGCCAGCAGGAACTTACGGGACAGCTCTTATCAGCCCCAGCATTTT; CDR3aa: CASRNLRDSSYQPQHF
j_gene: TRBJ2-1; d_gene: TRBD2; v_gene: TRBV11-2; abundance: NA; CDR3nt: TGTGCCAGCAGCTTGGGACTAGCGGGGGGGCCCCACAATGAGCAGTTCTTC; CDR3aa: CASSLGLAGGPHNEQFF
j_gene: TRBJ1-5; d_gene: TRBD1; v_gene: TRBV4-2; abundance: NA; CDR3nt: TGTGCCAGCAGCACAGGGGATCGGAATCAGCCCCAGCATTTT; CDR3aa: CASSTGDRNQPQHF
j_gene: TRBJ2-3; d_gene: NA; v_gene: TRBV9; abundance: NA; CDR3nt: TGTGCCAGCAGCACCAGTACCAGCACAGATACGCAGTATTTT; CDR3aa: CASSTSTSTDTQYF
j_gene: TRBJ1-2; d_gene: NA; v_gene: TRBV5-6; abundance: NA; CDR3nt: TGTGCCAGCAGCTTTCAGGGAAACTATGGCTACACCTTC; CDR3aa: CASSFQGNYGYTF
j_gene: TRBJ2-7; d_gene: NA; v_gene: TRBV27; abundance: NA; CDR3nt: TGTGCCAGCAGGGGCTTGAGGGGGAACTCCTACGAGCAGTACTTC; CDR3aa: CASRGLRGNSYEQYF
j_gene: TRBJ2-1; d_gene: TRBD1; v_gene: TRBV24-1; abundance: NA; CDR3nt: TGTGCCACCAGTGATACAGAATCGACCCAGGGGGCGTTGTACAATGAGCAGTTCTTC; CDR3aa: CATSDTESTQGALYNEQFF
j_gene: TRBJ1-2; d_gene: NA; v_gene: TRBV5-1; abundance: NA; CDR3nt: TGCGCCAGCAGCCCCAGACGGGAGAACCTCTATGGCTACACCTTC; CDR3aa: CASSPRRENLYGYTF
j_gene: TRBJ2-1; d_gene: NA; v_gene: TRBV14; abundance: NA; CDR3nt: TGTGCCAGCAGCCAGCCAGAAGGGGTCCCCCTCTCCTACAATGAGCAGTTCTTC; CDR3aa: CASSQPEGVPLSYNEQFF
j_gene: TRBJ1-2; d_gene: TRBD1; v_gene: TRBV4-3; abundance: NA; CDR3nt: TGCGCCAGCAGCCAAGAGAGACAGGGACCGGTGGGTGGCTACACCTTC; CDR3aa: CASSQERQGPVGGYTF
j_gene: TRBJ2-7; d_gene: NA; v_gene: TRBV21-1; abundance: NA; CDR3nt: TGTGCCAGCCGCCGACAGGGCGTTGACGAGCAGTACTTC; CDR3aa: CASRRQGVDEQYF
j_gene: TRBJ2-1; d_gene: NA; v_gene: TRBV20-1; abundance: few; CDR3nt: TGCAGTGCTAGTGCCCCCCTTAGCTCCTACAATGAGCAGTTCTTC; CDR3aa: CSASAPLSSYNEQFF
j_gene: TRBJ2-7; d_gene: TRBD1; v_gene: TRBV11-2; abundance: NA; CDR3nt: TGTGCCAGCAGCTTAGATCTAAGACAGGGGTACGAGCAGTACTTC; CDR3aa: CASSLDLRQGYEQYF
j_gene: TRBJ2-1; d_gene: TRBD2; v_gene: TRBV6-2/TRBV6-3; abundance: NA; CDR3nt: TGTGCCAGCAGCCGCGATCTCGGGACTAGCGGGGGGGGACGGCGTGAGCAGTTCTTC; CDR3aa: CASSRDLGTSGGGRREQFF
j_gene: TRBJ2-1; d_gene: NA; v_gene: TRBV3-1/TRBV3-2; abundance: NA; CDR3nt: TGTGCCAGCAGCCAAGATCGGAGTGGCGAGCAGTTCTTC; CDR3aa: CASSQDRSGEQFF
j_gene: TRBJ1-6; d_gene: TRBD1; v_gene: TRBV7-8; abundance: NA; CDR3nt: TGTGCCAGCAGCCTGGGACAGCACAATTCACCCCTCCACTTT; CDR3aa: CASSLGQHNSPLHF
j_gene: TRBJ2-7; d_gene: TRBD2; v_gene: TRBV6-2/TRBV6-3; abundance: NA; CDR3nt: TGTGCCAGCAGCCGCCCGGGAGGAGGCGTCGAGCAGTACTTC; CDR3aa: CASSRPGGGVEQYF
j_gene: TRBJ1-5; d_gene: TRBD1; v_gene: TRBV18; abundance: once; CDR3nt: TGTGCCAGCTCACCAGAGGGGGCAGGCAATCAGCCCCAGCATTTT; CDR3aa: CASSPEGAGNQPQHF
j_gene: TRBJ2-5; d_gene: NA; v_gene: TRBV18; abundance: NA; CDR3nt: TGTGCCAGCTCACCCGCTAAAAGCTTAGAGACCCAGTACTTC; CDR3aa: CASSPAKSLETQYF
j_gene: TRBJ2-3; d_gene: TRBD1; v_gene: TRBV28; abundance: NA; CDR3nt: TGTGCCAGCAGTCGACAGGGGGCCGTGGTGGCAGATACGCAGTATTTT; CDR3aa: CASSRQGAVVADTQYF
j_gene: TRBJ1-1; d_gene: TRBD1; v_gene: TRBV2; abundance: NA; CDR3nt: TGTGCCAGCAGTGACAGGACAGGGCAGGAAGGGTCGATGAACACTGAAGCTTTCTTT; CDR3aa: CASSDRTGQEGSMNTEAFF
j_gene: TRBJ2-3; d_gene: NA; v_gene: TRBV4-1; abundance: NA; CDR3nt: TGCGCCAGCAGCCAAGATATGGCAGTCGATACGCAGTATTTT; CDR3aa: CASSQDMAVDTQYF
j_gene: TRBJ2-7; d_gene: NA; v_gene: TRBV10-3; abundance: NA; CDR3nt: TGTGCCATCAGTTTCTCCGGCTACGAGCAGTACTTC; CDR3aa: CAISFSGYEQYF
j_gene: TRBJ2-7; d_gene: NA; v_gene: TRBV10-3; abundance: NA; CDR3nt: TGTGCCATCAGTGAGTCCTCGGACAGCCCCTACGAGCAGTACTTC; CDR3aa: CAISESSDSPYEQYF
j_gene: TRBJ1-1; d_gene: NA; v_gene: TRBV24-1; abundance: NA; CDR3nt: TGTGCCACGGGGGAGGGCCCTATGAACACTGAAGCTTTCTTT; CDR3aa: CATGEGPMNTEAFF
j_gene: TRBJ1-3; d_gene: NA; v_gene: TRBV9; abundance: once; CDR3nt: TGTGCCAGCAGCGTAGCTGAGAGAAACACCATATATTTT; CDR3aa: CASSVAERNTIYF
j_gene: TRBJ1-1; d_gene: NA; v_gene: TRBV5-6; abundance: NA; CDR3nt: TGTGCCAGCAGCTTGGGTCCGACAGGGAACACTGAAGCTTTCTTT; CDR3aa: CASSLGPTGNTEAFF
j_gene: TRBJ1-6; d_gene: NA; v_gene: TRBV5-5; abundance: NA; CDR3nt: TGTGCCAGCAGCATCAAGCGGAGTCACCGCTATAATTCACCCCTCCACTTT; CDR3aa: CASSIKRSHRYNSPLHF
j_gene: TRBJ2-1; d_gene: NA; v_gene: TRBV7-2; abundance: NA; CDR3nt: TGTGCCAGCAGCTTAGACGGTTACCCGAAGGAGCAGTTCTTC; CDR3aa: CASSLDGYPKEQFF
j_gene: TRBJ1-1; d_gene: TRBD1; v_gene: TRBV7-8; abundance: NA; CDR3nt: TGTGCCAGCAGCTCGGGACAGGGGAACACTGAAGCTTTCTTT; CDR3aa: CASSSGQGNTEAFF
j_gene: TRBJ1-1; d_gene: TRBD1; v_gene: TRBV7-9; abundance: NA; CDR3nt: TGTGCCAGCAGCTCCACTGCTGGGACAGGGAGGGCTGAAGCTTTCTTT; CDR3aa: CASSSTAGTGRAEAFF
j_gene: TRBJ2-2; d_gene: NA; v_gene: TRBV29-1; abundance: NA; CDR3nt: TGCAGCGTTGTATATTCGGTGACCGGGGAGCTGTTTTTT; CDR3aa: CSVVYSVTGELFF
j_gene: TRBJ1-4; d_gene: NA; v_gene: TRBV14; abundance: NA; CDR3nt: TGTGCCAGCAGCCGGTGGGAAGGGCGGGGAAAACTGTTTTTT; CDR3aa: CASSRWEGRGKLFF
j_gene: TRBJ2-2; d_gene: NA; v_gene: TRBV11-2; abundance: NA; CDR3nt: TGTGCCAGCAGCGAAAGCAGGTCGGCCGGGGAGCTGTTTTTT; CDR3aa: CASSESRSAGELFF
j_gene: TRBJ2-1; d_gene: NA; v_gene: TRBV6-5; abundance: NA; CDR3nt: TGTGCCAGCAGTTTTACCGACAGATACAATGAGCAGTTCTTC; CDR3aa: CASSFTDRYNEQFF
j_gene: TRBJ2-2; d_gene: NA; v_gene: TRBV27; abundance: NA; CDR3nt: TGTGCCAGCAGTTTTGGCCTGAACACCGGGGAGCTGTTTTTT; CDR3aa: CASSFGLNTGELFF
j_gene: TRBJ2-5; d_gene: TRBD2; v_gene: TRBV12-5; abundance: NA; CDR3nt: TGTGCTAGTGGCAGTAGCGGGACCGATCGGACCCAGTACTTC; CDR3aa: CASGSSGTDRTQYF
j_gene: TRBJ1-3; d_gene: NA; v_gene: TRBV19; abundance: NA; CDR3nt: TGTGCCAGTAGACGGGAGGGGTCCGGAAACACCATATATTTT; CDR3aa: CASRREGSGNTIYF
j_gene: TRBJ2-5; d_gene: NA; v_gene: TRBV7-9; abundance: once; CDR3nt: TGTGCCAGCAGCTTAGCGGGGGCGGAACAAGAGACCCAGTACTTC; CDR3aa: CASSLAGAEQETQYF
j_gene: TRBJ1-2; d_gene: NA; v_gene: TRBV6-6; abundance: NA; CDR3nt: TGTGCCAGCAGTTACTTTAGCCGAGGAAGTTATGGCTACACCTTC; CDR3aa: CASSYFSRGSYGYTF
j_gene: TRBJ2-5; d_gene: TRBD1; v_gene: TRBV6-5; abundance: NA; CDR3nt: TGTGCCAGCAGCCACCCGACAGGGATTGGAGAGACCCAGTACTTC; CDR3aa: CASSHPTGIGETQYF
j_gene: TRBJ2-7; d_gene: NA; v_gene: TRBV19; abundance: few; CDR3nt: TGTGCCAGTAGTCAGGGGTCCTCCTACGAGCAGTACTTC; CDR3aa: CASSQGSSYEQYF
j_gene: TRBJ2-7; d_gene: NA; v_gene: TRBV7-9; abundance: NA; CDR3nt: TGTGCCAGCAGCTTGCCTGGACAGACCTACGAGCAGTACTTC; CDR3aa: CASSLPGQTYEQYF
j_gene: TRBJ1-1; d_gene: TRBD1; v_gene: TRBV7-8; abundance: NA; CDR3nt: TGTGCCAGCAGCACAGACAGGGTCCTTACGACTACTGAAGCTTTCTTT; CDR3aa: CASSTDRVLTTTEAFF
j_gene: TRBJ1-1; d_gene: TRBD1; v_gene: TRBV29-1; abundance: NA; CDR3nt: TGCAGCGGAGGGACAGGGGGCTTTAAAGCTTTCTTT; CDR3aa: CSGGTGGFKAFF
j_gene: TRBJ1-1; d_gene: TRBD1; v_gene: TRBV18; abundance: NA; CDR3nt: TGTGCCAGCTCACAGGGACAGGGGGCTCCTTTTAATGAAGCTTTCTTT; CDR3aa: CASSQGQGAPFNEAFF
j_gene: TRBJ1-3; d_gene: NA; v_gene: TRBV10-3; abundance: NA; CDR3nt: TGTGCCATCAGTGAGTGGGGCAGCTCTGGAAACACCATATATTTT; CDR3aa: CAISEWGSSGNTIYF
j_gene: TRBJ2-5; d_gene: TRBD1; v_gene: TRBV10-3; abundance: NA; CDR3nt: TGTGCCATCAGTGGGGACAGGGGGCCTAGCGGGGGCCAAGAGACCCAGTACTTC; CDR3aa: CAISGDRGPSGGQETQYF
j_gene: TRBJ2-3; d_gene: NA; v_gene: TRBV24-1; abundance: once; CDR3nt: TGTGCCACCAGTGTCTCGGGTCTGGGTAGCACAGATACGCAGTATTTT; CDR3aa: CATSVSGLGSTDTQYF
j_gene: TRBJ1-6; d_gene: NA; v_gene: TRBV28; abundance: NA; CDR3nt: TGTGCCAGCTGGCCTGGACAGTCTAATTCACCCCTCCACTTT; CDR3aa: CASWPGQSNSPLHF
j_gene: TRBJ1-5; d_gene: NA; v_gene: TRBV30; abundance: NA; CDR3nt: TGTGCCTGGAGTGTCAGGGCAGACAATCAGCCCCAGCATTTT; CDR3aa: CAWSVRADNQPQHF
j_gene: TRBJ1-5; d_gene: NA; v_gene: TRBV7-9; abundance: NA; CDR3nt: TGTGCCAGCAGCTATGAGGGGAGGCAGCCCCAGCATTTT; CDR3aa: CASSYEGRQPQHF
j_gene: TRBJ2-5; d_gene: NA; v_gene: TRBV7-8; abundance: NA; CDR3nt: TGTGCCAGCAGCTTACAGCAAGAGACCCAGTACTTC; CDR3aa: CASSLQQETQYF
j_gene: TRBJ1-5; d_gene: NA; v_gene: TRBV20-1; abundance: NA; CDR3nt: TGCAGTGCTAGTCAGGAGGGCGCCGCCCAGCATTTT; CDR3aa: CSASQEGAAQHF
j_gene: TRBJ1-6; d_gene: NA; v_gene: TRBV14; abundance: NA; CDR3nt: TGTGCCAGCAGCCACGGTTCACCCCTCCACTTT; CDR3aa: CASSHGSPLHF